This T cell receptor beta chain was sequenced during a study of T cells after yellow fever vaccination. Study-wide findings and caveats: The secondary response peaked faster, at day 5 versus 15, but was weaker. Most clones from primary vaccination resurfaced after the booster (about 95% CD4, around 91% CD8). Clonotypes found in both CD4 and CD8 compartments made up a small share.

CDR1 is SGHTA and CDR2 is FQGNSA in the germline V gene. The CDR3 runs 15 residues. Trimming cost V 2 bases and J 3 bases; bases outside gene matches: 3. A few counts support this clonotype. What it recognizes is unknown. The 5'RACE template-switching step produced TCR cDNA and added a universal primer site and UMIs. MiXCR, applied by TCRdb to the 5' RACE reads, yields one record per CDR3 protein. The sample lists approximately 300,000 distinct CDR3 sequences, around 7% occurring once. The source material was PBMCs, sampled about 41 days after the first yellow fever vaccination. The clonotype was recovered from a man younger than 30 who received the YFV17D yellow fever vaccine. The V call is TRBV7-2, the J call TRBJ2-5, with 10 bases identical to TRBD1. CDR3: CASSLRQGAEETQYF. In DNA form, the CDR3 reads TGTGCCAGCAGCTTAAGACAGGGGGCGGAAGAGACCCAGTACTTC.